The clone carrying this T cell receptor beta chain was recorded at least ten times. Its matching antigen is unknown. This entry is derived from a study of breast tumors, draining lymph nodes, adjacent tissues. TCRdb reanalysed the multiplex PCR reads using MiXCR and keeps one entry per CDR3 protein. The sample lists 85,000 to 130,000 distinct CDR3 sequences; about 31% were seen once. The lymph nodes were axillary draining lymph nodes from breast cancer patients. This CDR3 contains 15 residues. The ends lost 3 bases at V and 1 base at J; junction bases unmatched: 5. From germline, CDR1 is SGHDT and CDR2 YYEEEE. Study-level points and caveats: Tumor repertoires ranked between lymph nodes and nontumor tissue in diversity, with V and J gene preferences.

The V gene is TRBV5-6, the J gene TRBJ2-7, with 9 bases lining up with TRBD1. Sequencing used axillary lymph node tissue. This receptor was identified in a female donor with breast cancer. Some clones in this sample may be carry-over from other donors' samples. CDR3 nucleotides: TGTGCCAGCAGCTCCCTGGGACAGGGTTCCTACGAGCAGTACTTC. It codes for CASSSLGQGSYEQYF.